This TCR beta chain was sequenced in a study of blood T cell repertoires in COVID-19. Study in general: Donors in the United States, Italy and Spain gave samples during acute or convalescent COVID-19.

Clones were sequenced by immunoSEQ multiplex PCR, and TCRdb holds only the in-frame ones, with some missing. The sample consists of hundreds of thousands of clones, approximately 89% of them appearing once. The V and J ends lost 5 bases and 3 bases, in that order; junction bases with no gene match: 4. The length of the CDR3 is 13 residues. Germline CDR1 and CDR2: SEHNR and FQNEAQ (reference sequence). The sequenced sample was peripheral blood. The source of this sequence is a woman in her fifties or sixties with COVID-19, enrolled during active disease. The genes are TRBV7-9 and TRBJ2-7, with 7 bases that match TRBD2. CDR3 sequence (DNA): TGTGCCAGCAGCATGGGAGGGAACTACGAGCAGTACTTC. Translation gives CASSMGGNYEQYF.